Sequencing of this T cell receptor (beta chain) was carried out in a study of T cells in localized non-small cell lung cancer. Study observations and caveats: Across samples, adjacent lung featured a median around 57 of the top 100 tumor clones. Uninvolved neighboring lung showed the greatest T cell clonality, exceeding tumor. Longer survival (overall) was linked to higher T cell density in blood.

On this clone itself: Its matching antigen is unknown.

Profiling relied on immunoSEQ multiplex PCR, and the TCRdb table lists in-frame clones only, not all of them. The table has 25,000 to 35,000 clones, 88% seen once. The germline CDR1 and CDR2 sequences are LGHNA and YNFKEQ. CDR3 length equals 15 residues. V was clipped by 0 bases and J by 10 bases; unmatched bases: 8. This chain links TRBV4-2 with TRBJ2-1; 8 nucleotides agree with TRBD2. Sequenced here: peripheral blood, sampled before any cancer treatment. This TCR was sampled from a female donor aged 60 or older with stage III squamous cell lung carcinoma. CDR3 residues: CASSQDWAREGEQFF. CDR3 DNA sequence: TGTGCCAGCAGCCAAGATTGGGCCCGGGAGGGAGAGCAGTTCTTC.